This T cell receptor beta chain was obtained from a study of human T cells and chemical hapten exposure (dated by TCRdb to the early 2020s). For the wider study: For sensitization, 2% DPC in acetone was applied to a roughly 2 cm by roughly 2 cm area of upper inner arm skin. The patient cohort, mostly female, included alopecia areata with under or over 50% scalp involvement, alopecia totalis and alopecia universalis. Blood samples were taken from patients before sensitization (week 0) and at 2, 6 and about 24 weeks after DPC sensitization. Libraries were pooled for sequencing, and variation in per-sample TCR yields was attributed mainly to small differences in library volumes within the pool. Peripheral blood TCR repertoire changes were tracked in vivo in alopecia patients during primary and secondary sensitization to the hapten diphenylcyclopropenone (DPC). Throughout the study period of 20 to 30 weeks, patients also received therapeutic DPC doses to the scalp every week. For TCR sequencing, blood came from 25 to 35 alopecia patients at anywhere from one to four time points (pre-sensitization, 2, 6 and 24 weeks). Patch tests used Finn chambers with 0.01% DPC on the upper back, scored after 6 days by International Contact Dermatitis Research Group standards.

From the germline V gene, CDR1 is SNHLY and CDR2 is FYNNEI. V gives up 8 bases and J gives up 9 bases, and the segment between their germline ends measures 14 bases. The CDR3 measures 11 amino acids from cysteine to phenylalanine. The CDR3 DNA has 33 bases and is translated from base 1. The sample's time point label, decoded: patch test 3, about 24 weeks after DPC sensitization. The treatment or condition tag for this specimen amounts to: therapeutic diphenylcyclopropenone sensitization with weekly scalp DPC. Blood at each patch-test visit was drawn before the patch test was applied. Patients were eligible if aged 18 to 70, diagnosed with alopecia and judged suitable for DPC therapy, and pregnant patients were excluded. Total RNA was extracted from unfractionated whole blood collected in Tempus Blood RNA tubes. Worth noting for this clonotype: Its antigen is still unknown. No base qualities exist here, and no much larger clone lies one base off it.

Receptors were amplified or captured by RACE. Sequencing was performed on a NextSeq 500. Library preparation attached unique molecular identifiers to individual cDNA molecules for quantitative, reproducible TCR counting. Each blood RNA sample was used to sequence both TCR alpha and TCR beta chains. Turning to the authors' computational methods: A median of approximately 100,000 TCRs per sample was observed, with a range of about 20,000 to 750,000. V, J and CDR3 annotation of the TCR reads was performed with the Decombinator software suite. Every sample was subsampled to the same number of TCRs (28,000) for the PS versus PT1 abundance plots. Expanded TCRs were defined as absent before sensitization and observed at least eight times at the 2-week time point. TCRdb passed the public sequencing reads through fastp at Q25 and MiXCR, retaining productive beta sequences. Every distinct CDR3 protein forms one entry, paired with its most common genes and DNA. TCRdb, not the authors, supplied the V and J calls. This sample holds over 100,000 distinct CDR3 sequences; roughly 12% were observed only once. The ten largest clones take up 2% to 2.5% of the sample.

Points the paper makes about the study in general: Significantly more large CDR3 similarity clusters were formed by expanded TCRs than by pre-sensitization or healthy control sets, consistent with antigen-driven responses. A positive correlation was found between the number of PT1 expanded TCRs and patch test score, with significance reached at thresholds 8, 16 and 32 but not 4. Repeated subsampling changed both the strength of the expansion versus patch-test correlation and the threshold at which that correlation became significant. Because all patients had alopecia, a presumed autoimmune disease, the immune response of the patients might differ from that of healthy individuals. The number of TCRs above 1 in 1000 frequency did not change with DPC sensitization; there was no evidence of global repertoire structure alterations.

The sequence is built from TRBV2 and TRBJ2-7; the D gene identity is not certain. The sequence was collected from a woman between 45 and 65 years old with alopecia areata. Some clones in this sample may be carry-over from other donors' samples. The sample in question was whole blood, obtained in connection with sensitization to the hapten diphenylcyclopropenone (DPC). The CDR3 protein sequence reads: CASVWQVGQYF. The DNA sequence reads TGTGCCAGCGTTTGGCAGGTGGGGCAGTACTTC.